This TCR beta chain was captured in a study of CXCR3-negative and CXCR3-positive naive CD8 T cells. Germline V gives CDR1 KGHDR, CDR2 SFDVKD. This CDR3 contains 15 residues. The libraries of TRB cDNA were constructed through 5' RACE using UMI labels. TCRdb re-called the 5' RACE reads and gives one entry per CDR3 protein, without DNA. The sample has over 35,000 distinct CDR3 sequences, and its top ten clones hold about 2.3%. The chain uses TRBV24-1 and TRBJ2-3; TCRdb outputs TRBD2, but without DNA this stays unchecked. The clonotype comes from a human donor in good health. Some clones in this sample may be carry-over from other donors' samples. Sequenced input: naive CXCR3- CD8+ T cells from blood. Subset denoted: CD45RO-CCR7+CD27+CD95- naive CD8+ T cells lacking CXCR3 (TNR3-). Here the CDR3 reads CATSRGQRLTDTQYF.